This T cell receptor beta chain is from a study of T cells in Graves' hyperthyroidism and ophthalmopathy. What was amplified from RNA transcripts were TCR beta CDR3 regions. The TCR CDR3 was amplified in a first-round RT-PCR using the HTBI primer set. TCRdb recomputed calls from the multiplex PCR reads with MiXCR, one row per CDR3 protein. The sample holds roughly 500,000 distinct CDR3 sequences; 46% are singletons and the top ten take 35% to 50%. V lost 2 bases, J lost 1 base, and 2 bases stayed unmatched. Germline CDR1 is ENHRY and CDR2 is SYGVKD. The CDR3 contains 14 residues. The chain combines TRBV10-3 with TRBJ2-7; 7 positions match TRBD1. The source is an adult woman with Graves' disease, either hyperthyroidism or ophthalmopathy (not recorded which). Sequences were obtained from peripheral blood or thyroid tissue (not recorded which). The CDR3 loop reads CAISEQGVSYEQYF. DNA of the CDR3: TGTGCCATCAGTGAGCAGGGGGTTTCCTACGAGCAGTACTTC.